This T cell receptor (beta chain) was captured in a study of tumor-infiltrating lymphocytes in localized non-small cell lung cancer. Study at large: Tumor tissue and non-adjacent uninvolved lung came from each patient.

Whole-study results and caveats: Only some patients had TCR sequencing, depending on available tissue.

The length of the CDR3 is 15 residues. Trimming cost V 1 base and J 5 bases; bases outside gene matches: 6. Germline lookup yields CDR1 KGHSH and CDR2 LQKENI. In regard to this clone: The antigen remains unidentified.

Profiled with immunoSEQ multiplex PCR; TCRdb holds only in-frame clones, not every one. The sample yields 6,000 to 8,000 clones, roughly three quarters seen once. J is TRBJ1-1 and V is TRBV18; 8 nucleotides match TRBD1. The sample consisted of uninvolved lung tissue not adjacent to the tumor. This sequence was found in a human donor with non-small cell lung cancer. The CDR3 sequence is CASSPQAGGITEAFF. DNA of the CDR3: TGTGCCAGCTCACCACAGGCAGGGGGCATTACTGAAGCTTTCTTT.